This T cell receptor beta chain was recovered during a study of T cells in Graves' hyperthyroidism and ophthalmopathy (dated by TCRdb to the late 2010s). About the full investigation: Peripheral blood was sampled at the time of initial diagnosis, prior to any treatment. Thyroid tissue and blood T-cell repertoires from six Graves' hyperthyroidism patients were also compared in the study. After sampling, hyperthyroidism patients received methimazole starting at 30 mg daily, and ophthalmopathy patients received high-dose intravenous methylprednisolone. The paper reports TCR Vbeta CDR3 sequencing of fewer than 150 peripheral blood samples: around 45 ophthalmopathy, under 80 hyperthyroidism and roughly 17 progressor patients. An independent validation cohort of around 19 hyperthyroidism patients and more than 15 patients who later progressed to ophthalmopathy tested prospective prediction of ophthalmopathy. The 75 to 100 discovery patients were randomly split 7:3 into training and test sets. To identify TCR V-J signatures that set the groups apart, the researchers used a discovery cohort of 100 patients, made up of 40 to 45 with Graves' ophthalmopathy and some 56 with stable Graves' hyperthyroidism.

Ophthalmopathy patients had moderately to severely active disease, Clinical Activity Score of at least 3, NOSPECS grade of at least 4, and duration under 3 months. Exclusion was applied to patients with uncontrolled infections, other autoimmune diseases, pregnancy or lactation. Diagnoses were established on the basis of clinical symptoms, serum thyroxine and TRAb, thyroid ultrasound, and orbital computed tomography. Ficoll-Paque density gradient centrifugation was used to isolate PBMCs from 9.5 to 10 ml of fresh peripheral blood. Total RNA was extracted using Trizol reagent, and RNA quality was assessed on an Agilent 2100 Bioanalyzer. The germline V gene (reference sequence) sets CDR1 to MNHEY and CDR2 to SMNVEV. Between the V and J ends, shortened by 0 bases and 4 bases respectively, the junction contains 15 bases. From the cysteine through the phenylalanine, the CDR3 covers 16 amino acids. Only the CDR3 part of the read is kept: 48 bases, read in frame from the first base.

This clonotype has at least ten counts. Its antigen specificity is not known. Base qualities are missing; no much larger clone stands one base away. The paper as a whole reports these results and caveats: No statistical method was used to set the sample size in advance, and investigators knew the group allocation. Most expanded thyroid clonotypes (frequency above 0.001) were also found in blood, which suggests that blood repertoires may mirror thyroid immune responses. A 13 V-J signature model separated ophthalmopathy from stable hyperthyroidism, with just over 85% sensitivity and about 81% specificity in cross-validation and 80%/75% in testing. In validation, the model predicted progression to ophthalmopathy with 55% to 71% sensitivity and roughly 75% specificity, a median of roughly seven months before onset.

TCR beta CDR3 regions were amplified from RNA transcripts. A first-round RT-PCR of the TCR CDR3 used the HTBI primer set with the Qiagen OneStep RT-PCR kit. Libraries were constructed in a second round of multiplex PCR, after which size selection and purification were carried out. The libraries were sequenced on an Illumina HiSeq2000 using paired-end 100 bp reads. Per the source publication's procedure: SOAPnuke was used to process the raw data, removing reads that contained adapters or uncalled bases, had a mean Phred below 15, or lacked an exact match to the constant primer or identifier. COPE v1.2.5 was used to merge high-quality paired reads, and clonotypes were defined as unique nucleotide sequences. Clonotypes were aligned to IMGT TRBV, TRBD and TRBJ reference segments using MiTCR v1.1. The analysis was restricted to V-J combinations with a frequency above 0.0001, which together covered roughly 99% of the repertoires. A TCS score was defined as the ratio between F50 (clonal expansion) and ExV (chaos), using BLOSUM62-based TCRdist between CDR3 peptides within each V-J. Welch's t-statistics and random forest reduced around 520 V-J features to 13, which were used in a naive Bayes classifier (R e1071). TCRdb applied fastp at Q25 and MiXCR to the public reads, then kept only in-frame beta chains. Identical CDR3 proteins give one entry, which carries the most common genes and DNA. TCRdb, not the original authors, processed these V and J calls. The sample records roughly 500,000 distinct CDR3 sequences, 24% of which are singletons. The top ten clones comprise approximately 10% of the sample.

The chain joins TRBV27 to TRBJ1-2; the D gene is unclear. The clonotype was recovered from a woman in her twenties or thirties with Graves' ophthalmopathy. Sequencing used blood. The nucleotides read TGTGCCAGCAGTTTATCGCCCGGGCAGCGAATCTATGGCTACACCTTC. This gives the protein CASSLSPGQRIYGYTF.